Many counts were recorded for the clone carrying this T cell receptor beta chain. The data were obtained in a study of HIV-infected patients and healthy controls. Around 0.5 ug RNA was reverse transcribed with alpha and beta constant-region primers. Alpha and beta chain libraries were made separately by chain-specific third strand synthesis with multiplexing indices. The cDNA received a 5' RACE adapter containing a random hexamer plus an SP2 sequencing primer site. MiXCR was run by TCRdb on the 5' RACE reads, yielding one entry per CDR3 protein. The profile covers 15,000 to 20,000 distinct CDR3 sequences, with around 5% appearing a single time and over 1.5% taken by the ten largest. All unsorted peripheral T cells were captured because whole blood was used without fractionation. The CDR3 has 15 residues. Germline V lookup: CDR1 SEHNR, CDR2 FQNEAQ (reference sequence). V dropped 5 bases and J dropped 7 bases, with 17 bases sitting between them.

V usage is TRBV7-9 and J usage is TRBJ1-4; weak D call: TRBD1 (5 bases). The origin of this receptor is an adult in good health. The sequencing sample was made of blood. The CDR3 sequence: CASSGIGDGSEKLFF. In DNA, the CDR3 is TGTGCCAGCAGCGGGATTGGGGACGGATCTGAAAAACTGTTTTTT.